The 3 T cell receptor beta chains reported below all come from one sample, sequenced in a study of patients and donors after allogeneic stem cell transplantation. MiXCR, applied by TCRdb to the RT-PCR reads, yields one record per CDR3 protein. The table has several thousand distinct CDR3 sequences, approximately 24% seen once. The specimen was blood, either unsorted or a sorted T cell fraction (not recorded which). The source is a human donor who was either an allogeneic HSCT recipient or a stem cell or donor lymphocyte infusion donor (not recorded which). It is not recorded whose cells these are; they may come from a transplant donor.

V usage is TRBV2 and J usage is TRBJ2-7, with 7 bases fitting TRBD1. The CDR3 is 15 residues long. CDR1 is SNHLY, CDR2 FYNNEI, per germline. V was clipped by 0 bases and J by 3 bases; unmatched bases: 5. The CDR3 loop is CASSEAPGTVYEQYF. The CDR3 DNA reads as TGTGCCAGCAGTGAAGCGCCAGGGACAGTCTACGAGCAGTACTTC.

This clonotype was recorded once. The chain couples TRBV11-3 to TRBJ1-1, with TRBD1 matching 8 bases. CDR1 SGHNT and CDR2 YENEEA come from the germline V gene. After removal of 6 bases from V and 3 bases from J, the junction contained 6 bases not matched to a gene. The CDR3 consists of 14 residues. The CDR3 loop is CASRRTGYDTEAFF. The CDR3 region has the DNA TGTGCCAGCAGACGGACAGGGTACGACACTGAAGCTTTCTTT. Using reference TRBV11-3 and TRBJ1-1 for the parts outside the CDR3, the full variable domain is EAGVVQSPRYKIIEKKQPVAFWCNPISGHNTLYWYLQNLGQGPELLIRYENEEAVDDSQLPKDRFSAERLKGVDSTLKIQPAELGDSAVYLCASRRTGYDTEAFFGQGTRLTVV.

The gene calls are TRBV12-1 and TRBJ2-1; the table's D call of TRBD2 was not tested on the DNA. TRBV12-1 is classified as a pseudogene. The CDR3 runs to 19 residues. The CDR3 loop is CASSRRTVEGPSSYNEQFF. The CDR3, as DNA: TGTGCCAGCAGCCGACGGACCGTGGAGGGCCCTAGCTCCTACAATGAGCAGTTCTTC.